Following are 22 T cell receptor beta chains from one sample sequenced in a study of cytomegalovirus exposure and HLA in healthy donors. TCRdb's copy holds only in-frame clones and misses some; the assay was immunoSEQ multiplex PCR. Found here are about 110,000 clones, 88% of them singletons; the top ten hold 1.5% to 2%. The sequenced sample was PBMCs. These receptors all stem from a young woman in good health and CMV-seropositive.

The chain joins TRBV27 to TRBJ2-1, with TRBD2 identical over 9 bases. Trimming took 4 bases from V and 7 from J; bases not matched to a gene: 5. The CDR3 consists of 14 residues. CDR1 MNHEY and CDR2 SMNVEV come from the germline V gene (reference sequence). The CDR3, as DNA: TGTGCCAGCAGTTCCGGGACTAGCTCGAATGAGCAGTTCTTC. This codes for CASSSGTSSNEQFF.

The CDR3 bases are TGCGCCAGCAGCTTGGTTCCGGGACAGGGGGCGTCTGGGGCCAACGTCCTGACTTTC. The encoded protein is CASSLVPGQGASGANVLTF. The chain joins TRBV5-1 to TRBJ2-6; TRBD1 matches at 12 bases. Germline V gives CDR1 SGHRS, CDR2 YFSETQ. The CDR3 length is 19 residues. J gave up 1 base and V 0 bases, and 5 bases lay outside the gene matches.

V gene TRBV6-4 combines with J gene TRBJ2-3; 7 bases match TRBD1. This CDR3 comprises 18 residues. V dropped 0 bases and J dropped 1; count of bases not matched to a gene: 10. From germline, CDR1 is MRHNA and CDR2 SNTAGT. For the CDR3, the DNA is TGTGCCAGCAGTGACTCCGTGGGGCAGGGGGTTTGCACAGATACGCAGTATTTT. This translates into CASSDSVGQGVCTDTQYF.

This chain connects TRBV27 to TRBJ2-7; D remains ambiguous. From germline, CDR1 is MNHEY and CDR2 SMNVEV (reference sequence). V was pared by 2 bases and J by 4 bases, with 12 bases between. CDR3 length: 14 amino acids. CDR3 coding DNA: TGTGCCAGCAGTTTAGTAGGAGCTATATACGAGCAGTACTTC. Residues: CASSLVGAIYEQYF.

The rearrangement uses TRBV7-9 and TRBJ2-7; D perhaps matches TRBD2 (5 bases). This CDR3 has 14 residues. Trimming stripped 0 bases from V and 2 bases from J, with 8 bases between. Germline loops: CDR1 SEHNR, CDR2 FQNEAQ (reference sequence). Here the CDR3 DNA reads TGTGCCAGCAGCTTAGCTTCGGGGACCTACGAGCAGTACTTC. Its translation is CASSLASGTYEQYF.

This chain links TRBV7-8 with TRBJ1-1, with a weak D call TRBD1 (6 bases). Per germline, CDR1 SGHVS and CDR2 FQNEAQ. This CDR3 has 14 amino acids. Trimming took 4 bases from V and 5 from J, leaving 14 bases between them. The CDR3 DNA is TGTGCCAGCAGCTCAACAGGGATTGGGACTGAAGCTTTCTTT. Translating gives CASSSTGIGTEAFF.

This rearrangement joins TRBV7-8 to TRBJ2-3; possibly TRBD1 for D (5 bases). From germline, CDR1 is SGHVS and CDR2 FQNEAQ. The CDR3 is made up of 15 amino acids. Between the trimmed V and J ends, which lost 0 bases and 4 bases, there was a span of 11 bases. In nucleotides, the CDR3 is TGTGCCAGCAGCTTAGCTGGCAGGGTCGCAGATACGCAGTATTTT. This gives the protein CASSLAGRVADTQYF.

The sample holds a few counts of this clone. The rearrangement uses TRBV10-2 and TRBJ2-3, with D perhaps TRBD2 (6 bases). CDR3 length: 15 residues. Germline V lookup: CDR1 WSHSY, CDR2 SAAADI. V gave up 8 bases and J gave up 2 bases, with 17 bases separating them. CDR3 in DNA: TGCGCCAGCTATTCCCCCGGCGGGACCACAGATACGCAGTATTTT. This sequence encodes CASYSPGGTTDTQYF.

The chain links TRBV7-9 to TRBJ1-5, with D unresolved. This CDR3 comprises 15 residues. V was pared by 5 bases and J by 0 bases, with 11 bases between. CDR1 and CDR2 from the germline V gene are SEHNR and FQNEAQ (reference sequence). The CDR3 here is CASSIGLTSNQPQHF. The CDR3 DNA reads TGTGCCAGCAGCATCGGACTGACTAGCAATCAGCCCCAGCATTTT.

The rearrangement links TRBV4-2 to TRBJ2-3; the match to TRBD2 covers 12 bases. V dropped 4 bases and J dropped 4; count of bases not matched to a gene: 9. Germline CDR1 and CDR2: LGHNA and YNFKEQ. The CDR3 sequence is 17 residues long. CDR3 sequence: CASSPIGRTSGADTQYF. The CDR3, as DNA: TGTGCCAGCAGCCCCATCGGGCGGACTAGCGGGGCAGATACGCAGTATTTT.

CDR3 in amino acids: CASSLGETGNQPQHF. CDR3 DNA: TGTGCCAGCAGCTTAGGAGAGACAGGTAATCAGCCCCAGCATTTT. The V call is TRBV7-9, the J call TRBJ1-5; maybe TRBD1 (6 bases). Trimming shortened V by 1 base and J by 4 bases, and 11 bases separated the two germline ends. This CDR3 comprises 15 residues. From germline, CDR1 is SEHNR and CDR2 FQNEAQ (reference sequence). Full variable domain (remainder filled in from reference TRBV7-9 and TRBJ1-5): DTGVSQNPRHKITKRGQNVTFRCDPISEHNRLYWYRQTLGQGPEFLTYFQNEAQLEKSRLLSDRFSAERPKGSFSTLEIQRTEQGDSAMYLCASSLGETGNQPQHFGDGTRLSIL.

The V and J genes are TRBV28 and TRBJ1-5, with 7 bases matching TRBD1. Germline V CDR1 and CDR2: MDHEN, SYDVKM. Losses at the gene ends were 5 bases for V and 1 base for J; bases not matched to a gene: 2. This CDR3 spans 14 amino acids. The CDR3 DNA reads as TGTGCCAGCAGTGACAGGGCGAGCAATCAGCCCCAGCATTTT. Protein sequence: CASSDRASNQPQHF.

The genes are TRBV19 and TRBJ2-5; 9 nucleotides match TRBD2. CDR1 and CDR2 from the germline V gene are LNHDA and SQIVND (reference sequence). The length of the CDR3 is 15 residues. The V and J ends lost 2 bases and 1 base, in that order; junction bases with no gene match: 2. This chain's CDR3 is CASSILAGIQETQYF. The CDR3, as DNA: TGTGCCAGTAGTATACTAGCGGGGATCCAAGAGACCCAGTACTTC.

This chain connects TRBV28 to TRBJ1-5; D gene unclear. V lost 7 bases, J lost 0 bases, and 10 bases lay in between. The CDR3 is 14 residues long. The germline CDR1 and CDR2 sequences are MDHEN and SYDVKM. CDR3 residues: CASNLEHSNQPQHF. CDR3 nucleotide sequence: TGTGCCAGCAATCTAGAGCATAGCAATCAGCCCCAGCATTTT.

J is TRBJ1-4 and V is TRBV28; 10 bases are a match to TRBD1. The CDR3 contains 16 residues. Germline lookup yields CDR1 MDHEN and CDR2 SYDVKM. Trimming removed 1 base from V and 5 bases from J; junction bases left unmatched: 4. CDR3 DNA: TGTGCCAGCAGTTTATTCCCGGGACAGGGGAATGAAAAACTGTTTTTT. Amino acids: CASSLFPGQGNEKLFF.

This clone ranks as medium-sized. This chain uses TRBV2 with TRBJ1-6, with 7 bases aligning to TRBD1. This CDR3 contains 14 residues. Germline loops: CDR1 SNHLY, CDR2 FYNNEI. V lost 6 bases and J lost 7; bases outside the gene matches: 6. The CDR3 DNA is TGTGCCAGCAGCGCCCGGGACAGCAATTCACCCCTCCACTTT. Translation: CASSARDSNSPLHF.

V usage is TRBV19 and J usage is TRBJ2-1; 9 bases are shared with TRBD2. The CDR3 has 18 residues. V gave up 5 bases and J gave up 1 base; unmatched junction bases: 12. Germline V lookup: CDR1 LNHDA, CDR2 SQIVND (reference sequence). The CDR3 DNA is TGTGCCAGTAGTGACCCCCAAAGGCTAGCGGGGTCCTACAATGAGCAGTTCTTC. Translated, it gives CASSDPQRLAGSYNEQFF.

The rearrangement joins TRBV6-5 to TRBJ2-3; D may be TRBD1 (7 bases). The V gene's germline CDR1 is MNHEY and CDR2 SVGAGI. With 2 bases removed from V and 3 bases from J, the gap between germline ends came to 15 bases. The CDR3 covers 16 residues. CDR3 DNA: TGTGCCAGCAGTTACACGGCGGGACAGAGAACAGATACGCAGTATTTT. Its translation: CASSYTAGQRTDTQYF.

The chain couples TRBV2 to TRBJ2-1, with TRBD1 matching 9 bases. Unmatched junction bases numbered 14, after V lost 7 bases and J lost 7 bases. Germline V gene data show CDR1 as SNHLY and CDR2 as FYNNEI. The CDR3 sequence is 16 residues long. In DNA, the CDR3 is TGTGCCAGCAAACTAGCCGGGACAGGGATTAGGAATGAGCAGTTCTTC. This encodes CASKLAGTGIRNEQFF. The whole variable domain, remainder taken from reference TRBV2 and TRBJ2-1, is EPEVTQTPSHQVTQMGQEVILRCVPISNHLYFYWYRQILGQKVEFLVSFYNNEISEKSEIFDDQFSVERPDGSNFTLKIRSTKLEDSAMYFCASKLAGTGIRNEQFFGPGTRLTVL.

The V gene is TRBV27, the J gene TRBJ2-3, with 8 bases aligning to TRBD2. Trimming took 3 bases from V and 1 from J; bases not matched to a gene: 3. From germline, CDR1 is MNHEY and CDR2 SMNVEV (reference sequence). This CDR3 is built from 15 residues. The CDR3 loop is CASSFTGGGTDTQYF. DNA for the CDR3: TGTGCCAGCAGTTTCACGGGGGGGGGCACAGATACGCAGTATTTT.

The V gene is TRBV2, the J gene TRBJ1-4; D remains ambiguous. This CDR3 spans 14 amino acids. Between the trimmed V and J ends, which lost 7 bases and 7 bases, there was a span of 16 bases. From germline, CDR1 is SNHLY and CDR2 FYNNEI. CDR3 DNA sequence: TGTGCCAGCATGAGAGCGGTTCAAAGTGAAAAACTGTTTTTT. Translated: CASMRAVQSEKLFF.

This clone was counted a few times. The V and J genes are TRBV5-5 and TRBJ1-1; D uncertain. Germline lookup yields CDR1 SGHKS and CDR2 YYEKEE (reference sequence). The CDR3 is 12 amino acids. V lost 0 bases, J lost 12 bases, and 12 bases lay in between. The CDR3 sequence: CASSLDSVLSFF. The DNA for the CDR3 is TGTGCCAGCAGCTTGGATTCCGTCTTGTCTTTCTTT.